This TCR beta chain was retrieved from a study of cytomegalovirus exposure and HLA in healthy donors. Points from the study as a whole: HLA restriction was apparent for most CMV-associated TCR beta chains in a later analysis. Researchers reported in a later analysis that common viral pathogens appeared linked to several top clusters. High sensitivity and specificity were reportedly achieved when the classifier diagnosed cytomegalovirus status.

Trimming took off 5 bases at V and 7 bases at J, with 12 bases between the two ends. The CDR3 consists of 13 residues. Germline V CDR1 and CDR2: LNHDA, SQIVND (reference sequence). Vbeta (60) and Jbeta (13) primers were used in the PCR. As processed by the authors: Unique TCR beta chains totaled roughly 80 million in a later count, with around 11 million of them shared. The table came from immunoSEQ multiplex PCR; TCRdb's copy has only in-frame clones and leaves some out. V, J and clone size reflect that table, while D and trimming were determined from the DNA. The table shows 150,000 to 200,000 clones, with around three quarters occurring only once. As for this clone: Its specificity is unknown.

Sequencing input: PBMCs. This clonotype was obtained from a woman aged 50 to 65 in good health and CMV-seronegative. This chain uses TRBV19 with TRBJ1-5, with D uncertain. For the CDR3, the DNA is TGTGCCAGTAGTGGAGGGTTGGGACAGCCCCAGCATTTT. Protein: CASSGGLGQPQHF.